These 30 T cell receptor beta chains were all obtained from the same sample, sequenced in a study of a mutant IDH1 vaccine in newly diagnosed glioma. These receptors have no known antigen. Indicated time point: week 47, end of study. Every vaccine dose comprised 300 ug of mutant IDH1 20-mer peptide plus topical imiquimod. The table came from immunoSEQ multiplex PCR; TCRdb's copy has only in-frame clones and leaves some out. This table holds approximately 100,000 clones, around 92% found once. The starting material was PBMCs, obtained from a glioma patient whose treatment included an IDH1 peptide vaccine. The source is a woman in her forties or fifties with glioma.

The chain uses TRBV5-1 and TRBJ2-2, with 11 bases lining up with TRBD1. Unmatched junction bases numbered 3, after V lost 4 bases and J lost 4 bases. Germline V CDR1 and CDR2: SGHRS, YFSETQ. The CDR3 has 15 residues. The CDR3 region is CASSGQGARTGELFF. The CDR3 region has the DNA TGCGCCAGCAGCGGACAGGGGGCGCGCACCGGGGAGCTGTTTTTT. Drawing the rest from reference TRBV5-1 and TRBJ2-2, the complete variable domain is KAGVTQTPRYLIKTRGQQVTLSCSPISGHRSVSWYQQTPGQGLQFLFEYFSETQRNKGNFPGRFSGRQFSNSRSEMNVSTLELGDSALYLCASSGQGARTGELFFGEGSRLTVL.

In this sample, this clone turned up once. The gene calls are TRBV15 and TRBJ1-2; D is uncertain. This CDR3 is 14 amino acids long. Trimming removed 0 bases at V and 4 bases at J, with 9 bases between. Germline V gene lookup returns CDR1 LNHNV and CDR2 YYDKDF (reference sequence). Written as DNA, the CDR3 is TGTGCCACCAGCAGAGACAGAGATTTCTATGGCTACACCTTC. It specifies CATSRDRDFYGYTF.

This chain joins TRBV18 and TRBJ1-1, with D unresolved. The ends were cut back, 6 bases at V and 0 bases at J, with 17 bases in the middle. Looked up from germline, CDR1 is KGHSH and CDR2 is LQKENI. CDR3 length equals 16 residues. The CDR3 loop reads CASSPQSPGMNTEAFF. The CDR3, as DNA: TGTGCCAGCTCTCCCCAGAGTCCGGGCATGAACACTGAAGCTTTCTTT.

The chain uses TRBV28 and TRBJ2-2, with no clear D. The germline V and J ends were trimmed by 8 bases and 9 bases, with 13 bases remaining between them. Germline loops: CDR1 MDHEN, CDR2 SYDVKM. The CDR3 consists of 12 residues. CDR3 amino acids: CASGTLNRELFF. CDR3 in DNA: TGTGCCAGCGGTACCCTTAATCGGGAGCTGTTTTTT.

The chain is built from TRBV5-1 and TRBJ2-3; D uncertain. V gave up 0 bases and J gave up 1 base, with 15 bases separating them. Per germline, CDR1 SGHRS and CDR2 YFSETQ. The CDR3 is 17 amino acids. The CDR3 nucleotides are TGCGCCAGCAGCTTGGGCTCAGCCCAAAGTGGCACAGATACGCAGTATTTT. The encoded protein is CASSLGSAQSGTDTQYF.

The chain has TRBV10-1 and TRBJ1-3; D is unclear. The CDR3 runs to 13 residues. Trimming removed 4 bases from V and 3 bases from J, with 7 bases in between. Per the germline V gene, CDR1 is WNHNN and CDR2 is SYGVQD (reference sequence). CDR3 loop: CASSGRVGNTIYF. Written as DNA, the CDR3 is TGCGCCAGCAGTGGCCGGGTTGGAAACACCATATATTTT.

V and J are TRBV5-4 and TRBJ2-1; D might be TRBD1 (6 bases). The germline CDR1 and CDR2 sequences are SGHNT and YYREEE (reference sequence). The CDR3 is 13 amino acids. With 3 bases removed from V and 4 bases from J, the gap between germline ends came to 8 bases. The CDR3 loop reads CASSSDSYNEQFF. The CDR3 DNA is TGTGCCAGCAGCTCGGACAGTTACAATGAGCAGTTCTTC. Full variable domain (rest looked up from reference TRBV5-4 and TRBJ2-1): ETGVTQSPTHLIKTRGQQVTLRCSSQSGHNTVSWYQQALGQGPQFIFQYYREEENGRGNFPPRFSGLQFPNYSSELNVNALELDDSALYLCASSSDSYNEQFFGPGTRLTVL.

V usage is TRBV18 and J usage is TRBJ2-1; 12 bases are a match to TRBD2. The CDR3 runs 16 residues. The germline gives CDR1 KGHSH, CDR2 LQKENI. J was trimmed by 9 bases and V by 3 bases; bases with no gene match: 9. The CDR3 sequence is CASSPLGLAGSGEQFF. As DNA, the CDR3 is TGTGCCAGCTCACCCCTAGGACTAGCGGGATCAGGTGAGCAGTTCTTC.

This chain joins TRBV12-2 and TRBJ2-1; TRBD2, the D gene given by the table, was not confirmed from the DNA. TRBV12-2 is termed a pseudogene. The CDR3 spans 14 residues. In nucleotides, the CDR3 is TGTGCAAGTCGCCAGTCGTGCCGCGGCGATGAGCAGTTCTTC. This encodes CASRQSCRGDEQFF.

A single count supports this clone. The chain recombines TRBV27 with TRBJ2-2; D unclear. Trimming stripped 0 bases from V and 5 bases from J, with 13 bases between. CDR1 and CDR2 from the germline V gene are MNHEY and SMNVEV (reference sequence). The CDR3 totals 16 residues. CDR3 sequence: CASSLSKGILTGELFF. The CDR3 DNA sequence: TGTGCCAGCAGTTTATCGAAGGGAATTTTAACCGGGGAGCTGTTTTTT.

The sample holds a few counts of this clone. V gene TRBV11-2 combines with J gene TRBJ1-1, with TRBD1 identical over 7 bases. The germline gives CDR1 SGHAT, CDR2 FQNNGV. Trimming removed 5 bases from V and 10 bases from J; junction bases left unmatched: 13. CDR3 size: 14 residues. The CDR3 here is CASSHIAGGNGAFF. The DNA of the CDR3 is TGTGCCAGCAGCCACATTGCAGGGGGTAATGGAGCTTTCTTT.

This clone showed up just once. V usage is TRBV7-9 and J usage is TRBJ2-7; a possible D gene is TRBD1 (6 bases). The germline V gene has CDR1 SEHNR and CDR2 FQNEAQ (reference sequence). Trimming cost V 5 bases and J 5 bases, with 16 bases left between them. This CDR3 region has 14 residues. The CDR3 loop is CASSPPRGIHEQYF. DNA of the CDR3: TGTGCCAGCAGCCCCCCTAGGGGGATACACGAGCAGTACTTC.

V usage is TRBV27 and J usage is TRBJ2-5; 7 bases fit TRBD2. The J segment lost 2 bases and the V segment lost 3 bases, leaving 18 bases of the junction unmatched. This CDR3 is built from 19 residues. CDR1 is MNHEY and CDR2 is SMNVEV in the germline V gene (reference sequence). The chain's CDR3 is CASSFLAGEPYTPQETQYF. DNA for the CDR3: TGTGCCAGCAGTTTTTTGGCGGGGGAGCCATACACGCCGCAAGAGACCCAGTACTTC.

This chain uses TRBV2 with TRBJ2-5; D assignment may be TRBD1 or TRBD2 (5 bases each). CDR1 and CDR2 (germline): SNHLY, FYNNEI. The length of the CDR3 is 12 residues. V was clipped by 9 bases and J by 3 bases, with 11 bases between them. In DNA, the CDR3 is TGTGCCAGTTTCAGAGGGGAAGAGACCCAGTACTTC. Its translation: CASFRGEETQYF.

The J gene is TRBJ1-5, the V gene TRBV19; TRBD1 agrees at 11 bases. V shed 8 bases, J shed 3 bases, and the junction held 6 bases outside the gene matches. The CDR3 spans 15 residues. Germline CDR1 reads LNHDA; CDR2 reads SQIVND (reference sequence). The CDR3 DNA reads as TGTGCCAGTCAGGGACAGGGGGATTTCAATCAGCCCCAGCATTTT. Its translation is CASQGQGDFNQPQHF.

This rearrangement joins TRBV14 to TRBJ2-7; 9 bases fit TRBD1. The J segment lost 2 bases and the V segment lost 3 bases, leaving 5 bases of the junction unmatched. The CDR3 totals 15 residues. The V gene's germline CDR1 is SGHDN and CDR2 FVKESK. The CDR3 DNA reads as TGTGCCAGCAGCCACGGGACAGGGATGACCTACGAGCAGTACTTC. The encoded protein is CASSHGTGMTYEQYF.

The chain employs TRBV21-1 and TRBJ1-5; TRBD1, the table's D call, was not compared with the DNA. TRBV21-1 represents a pseudogene. CDR3 length: 17 amino acids. Written as DNA, the CDR3 is TGTGCCAGCAGCGGTGGACAGTCCGACGGGAGCAATCAGCCCCAGCATTTT. It yields the protein CASSGGQSDGSNQPQHF.

This chain connects TRBV6-1 to TRBJ1-1, with D maybe TRBD1 (5 bases). The CDR3 covers 13 residues. CDR1 is MNHNS and CDR2 is SASEGT in the germline V gene. V was cut by 5 bases and J by 0 bases, with 7 bases left in between. The CDR3 sequence is CASSWGLNTEAFF. CDR3 DNA: TGTGCCAGCAGTTGGGGCTTGAACACTGAAGCTTTCTTT.

V and J are TRBV7-8 and TRBJ1-5; no reliable D call. V dropped 10 bases and J dropped 1 base, with 17 bases sitting between them. CDR3 length equals 15 residues. From germline, CDR1 is SGHVS and CDR2 FQNEAQ. Here the CDR3 reads CATTLEVNSNQPQHF. In DNA, the CDR3 is TGTGCCACGACTTTGGAGGTTAACAGCAATCAGCCCCAGCATTTT.

As DNA, the CDR3 is TGTGCCAGCAGTTCACAGGGGAACTATGGCTACACCTTC. Amino acid sequence: CASSSQGNYGYTF. This chain uses TRBV27 with TRBJ1-2, with 7 positions matching TRBD1. The ends lost 4 bases at V and 2 bases at J; junction bases unmatched: 1. There are 13 residues in the CDR3. CDR1 and CDR2 (germline): MNHEY, SMNVEV (reference sequence).

This chain uses TRBV12-1 with TRBJ2-2; the table assigns TRBD2, which was not confirmed against the DNA. TRBV12-1 is a known pseudogene. CDR3 length equals 17 residues. CDR3 bases: TGTGCCAGCAGCCTATCTCGCGGGGACTCCCACCCGGGGGAGCTGTTTTTT. Its translation is CASSLSRGDSHPGELFF.

V gene TRBV2 combines with J gene TRBJ2-7; 8 nucleotides agree with TRBD2. CDR1 and CDR2 from the germline V gene are SNHLY and FYNNEI. CDR3 length: 14 residues. The ends lost 3 bases at V and 5 bases at J; junction bases unmatched: 6. CDR3 bases: TGTGCCAGCAGTGACGGGGCCGGGAGGGACGAGCAGTACTTC. Encoded protein: CASSDGAGRDEQYF.

This sequence joins TRBV10-3 and TRBJ2-1; 9 nucleotides agree with TRBD2. Germline trimming cut 8 bases from V and 5 bases from J; bases unmatched to any gene: 7. The CDR3 covers 14 residues. Germline lookup yields CDR1 ENHRY and CDR2 SYGVKD. CDR3 region: CAISSAGGNNEQFF. The CDR3 DNA reads TGTGCCATCTCGTCAGCGGGAGGTAACAATGAGCAGTTCTTC.

This clone was seen a few times. The chain carries TRBV9 and TRBJ2-7, with D tentatively TRBD1 (5 bases). CDR1 SGDLS and CDR2 YYNGEE come from the germline V gene. With 4 bases removed from V and 5 bases from J, the gap between germline ends came to 16 bases. The CDR3 spans 14 residues. The CDR3 loop reads CASSPVGDGNEQYF. The CDR3 nucleotides read TGTGCCAGCAGCCCAGTAGGGGATGGGAACGAGCAGTACTTC.

The chain recombines TRBV5-1 with TRBJ2-1; D may be TRBD1 or TRBD2 (7 bases each). The germline gives CDR1 SGHRS, CDR2 YFSETQ. The V end was cut by 2 bases, the J end by 9 bases, with 12 bases between. The CDR3 contains 13 residues. The CDR3 spells CASSFPRGGEQFF. The CDR3 DNA sequence: TGCGCCAGCAGCTTCCCCAGGGGGGGTGAGCAGTTCTTC.

This chain uses TRBV5-1 with TRBJ2-1, with 9 positions matching TRBD2. Trimming took 0 bases from V and 5 from J; bases not matched to a gene: 3. The CDR3 sequence is 15 residues long. The V gene's germline CDR1 is SGHRS and CDR2 YFSETQ. In nucleotides, the CDR3 is TGCGCCAGCAGCTTGGGGGCTAGCGGGAACAATGAGCAGTTCTTC. Its protein is CASSLGASGNNEQFF. Full variable domain (remainder filled in from reference TRBV5-1 and TRBJ2-1): KAGVTQTPRYLIKTRGQQVTLSCSPISGHRSVSWYQQTPGQGLQFLFEYFSETQRNKGNFPGRFSGRQFSNSRSEMNVSTLELGDSALYLCASSLGASGNNEQFFGPGTRLTVL.

The chain employs TRBV5-1 and TRBJ2-7; D remains ambiguous. The germline V and J ends were trimmed by 4 bases and 7 bases, with 15 bases remaining between them. Germline V gives CDR1 SGHRS, CDR2 YFSETQ. There are 13 residues in the CDR3. CDR3: CASSPGNRWEQYF. The CDR3 nucleotides read TGCGCCAGCAGCCCCGGTAACCGGTGGGAGCAGTACTTC.

This clone was found a few times. This sequence joins TRBV29-1 and TRBJ1-1; D unresolved. V lost 5 bases and J 4 bases, leaving 14 bases between the germline ends. CDR1 and CDR2 (germline): SQVTM, ANQGSEA. This CDR3 is 13 amino acids long. The CDR3 region is CSVPGVGGTEAFF. In nucleotides, the CDR3 is TGCAGCGTTCCTGGGGTGGGTGGCACTGAAGCTTTCTTT.

The chain employs TRBV9 and TRBJ2-1, with D perhaps TRBD1 or TRBD2 (6 bases each). Trimming shortened V by 7 bases and J by 4 bases, and 18 bases separated the two germline ends. This CDR3 has 15 amino acids. Per germline, CDR1 SGDLS and CDR2 YYNGEE. CDR3 nucleotides: TGTGCCAGCTCCTCCGGCGGGACACTTTACAATGAGCAGTTCTTC. It yields the protein CASSSGGTLYNEQFF.

This clone appeared a single time. The chain employs TRBV28 and TRBJ1-1; D remains ambiguous. CDR3 size: 16 residues. Germline CDR1 is MDHEN and CDR2 is SYDVKM. The V and J ends lost 3 bases and 0 bases respectively, with 14 bases between them. CDR3 sequence: CASSFLSRLLNTEAFF. CDR3 coding DNA: TGTGCCAGCAGTTTCCTATCTAGGCTCTTGAACACTGAAGCTTTCTTT.